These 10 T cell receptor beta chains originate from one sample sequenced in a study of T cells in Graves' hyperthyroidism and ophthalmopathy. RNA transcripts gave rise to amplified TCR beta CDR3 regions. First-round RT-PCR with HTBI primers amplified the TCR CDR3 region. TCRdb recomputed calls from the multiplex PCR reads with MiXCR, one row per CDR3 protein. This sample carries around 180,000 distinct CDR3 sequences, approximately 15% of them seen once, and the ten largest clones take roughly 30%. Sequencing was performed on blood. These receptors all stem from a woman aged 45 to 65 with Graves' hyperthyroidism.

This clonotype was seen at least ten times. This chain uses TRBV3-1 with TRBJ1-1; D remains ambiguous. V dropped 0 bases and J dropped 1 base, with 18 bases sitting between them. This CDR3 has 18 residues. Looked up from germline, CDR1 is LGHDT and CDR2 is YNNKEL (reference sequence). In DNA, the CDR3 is TGTGCCAGCAGCCAAGATTTCTTGAGTACAGACCAGAACACTGAAGCTTTCTTT. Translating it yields CASSQDFLSTDQNTEAFF.

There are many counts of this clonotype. CDR3 region: CASSDREVLAKNIQYF. CDR3 sequence (DNA): TGTGCCAGCAGTGATCGGGAAGTTCTAGCCAAAAACATTCAGTACTTC. V usage is TRBV6-1 and J usage is TRBJ2-4, with D possibly TRBD2 on 5 matching bases. This CDR3 has 16 amino acids. V was pared by 3 bases and J by 0 bases, with 12 bases between. The germline V gene encodes CDR1 MNHNS and CDR2 SASEGT.

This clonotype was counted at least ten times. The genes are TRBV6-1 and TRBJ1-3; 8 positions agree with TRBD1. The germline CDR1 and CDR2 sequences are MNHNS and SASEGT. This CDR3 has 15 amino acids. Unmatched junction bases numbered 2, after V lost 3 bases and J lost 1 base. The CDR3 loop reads CASSDRGHSGNTIYF. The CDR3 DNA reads TGTGCCAGCAGTGACAGGGGGCATTCTGGAAACACCATATATTTT.

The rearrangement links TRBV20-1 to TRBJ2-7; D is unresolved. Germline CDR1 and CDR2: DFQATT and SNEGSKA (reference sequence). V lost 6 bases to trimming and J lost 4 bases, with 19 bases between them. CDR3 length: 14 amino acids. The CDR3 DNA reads TGCAGTGCCTTGGGCGCTCTGGCTAAGTACGAGCAGTACTTC. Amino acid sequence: CSALGALAKYEQYF.

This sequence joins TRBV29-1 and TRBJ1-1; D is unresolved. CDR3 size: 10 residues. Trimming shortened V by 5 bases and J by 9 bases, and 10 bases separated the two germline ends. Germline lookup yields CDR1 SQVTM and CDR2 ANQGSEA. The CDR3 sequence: CSVPGGKAFF. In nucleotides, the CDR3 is TGCAGCGTTCCGGGAGGTAAAGCTTTCTTT.

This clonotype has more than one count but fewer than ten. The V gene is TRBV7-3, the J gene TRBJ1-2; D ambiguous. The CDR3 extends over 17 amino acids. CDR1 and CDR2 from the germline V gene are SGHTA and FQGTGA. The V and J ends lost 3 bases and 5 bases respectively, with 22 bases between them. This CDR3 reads CASSFSDPSIGPYGYTF. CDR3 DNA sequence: TGTGCCAGCAGCTTCTCGGACCCGTCGATAGGGCCATATGGCTACACCTTC.

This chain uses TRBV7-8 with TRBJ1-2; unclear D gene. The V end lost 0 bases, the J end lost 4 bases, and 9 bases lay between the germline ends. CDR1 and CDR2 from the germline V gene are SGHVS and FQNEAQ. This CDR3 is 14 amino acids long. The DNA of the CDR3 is TGTGCCAGCAGCTTAGCGGGGTTGGGCTATGGCTACACCTTC. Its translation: CASSLAGLGYGYTF. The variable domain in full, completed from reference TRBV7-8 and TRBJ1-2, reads GAGVSQSPRYKVAKRGQDVALRCDPISGHVSLFWYQQALGQGPEFLTYFQNEAQLDKSGLPSDRFFAERPEGSVSTLKIQRTQQEDSAVYLCASSLAGLGYGYTFGSGTRLTVV.

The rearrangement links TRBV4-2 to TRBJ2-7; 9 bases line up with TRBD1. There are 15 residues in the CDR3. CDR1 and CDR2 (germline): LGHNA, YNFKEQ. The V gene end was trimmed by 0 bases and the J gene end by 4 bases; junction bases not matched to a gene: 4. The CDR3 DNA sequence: TGTGCCAGCAGCCAAGATTACAGGGGGCAGTACGAGCAGTACTTC. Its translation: CASSQDYRGQYEQYF.

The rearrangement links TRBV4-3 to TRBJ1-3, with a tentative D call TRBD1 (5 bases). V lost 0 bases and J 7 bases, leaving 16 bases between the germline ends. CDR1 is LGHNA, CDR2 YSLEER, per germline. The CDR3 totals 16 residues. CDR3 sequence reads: CASSQDKGTSRNTIYF. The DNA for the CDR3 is TGCGCCAGCAGCCAAGATAAAGGGACCAGCAGGAACACCATATATTTT.

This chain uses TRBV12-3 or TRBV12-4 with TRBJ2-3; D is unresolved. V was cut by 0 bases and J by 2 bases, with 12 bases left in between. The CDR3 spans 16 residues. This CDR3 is CASSLASARLTDTQYF. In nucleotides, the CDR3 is TGTGCCAGCAGTTTAGCGTCCGCCCGCCTCACAGATACGCAGTATTTT.